Listed here are 20 T cell receptor beta chains from one sample, sequenced in a study of PD-L1 blockade in urothelial cancer. The protocol was immunoSEQ multiplex PCR, while the TCRdb copy is restricted to in-frame clones and leaves out a portion. The sample yields 40,000 or so clones, roughly 90% seen once. Time point here: peripheral blood 6 weeks after treatment start. Specimen: PBMCs, collected around atezolizumab (anti-PD-L1) treatment. The receptors here all came from a man in his 60s with urothelial cancer.

There are a few counts of this clone. This chain joins TRBV10-3 and TRBJ1-2, with D possibly being TRBD1 (6 bases). Deletions cut 4 bases from V and 2 bases from J, with 11 bases between. This CDR3 comprises 14 residues. CDR1 ENHRY and CDR2 SYGVKD come from the germline V gene. The CDR3 region is CAISGLQGNYGYTF. Written as DNA, the CDR3 is TGTGCCATCAGTGGACTTCAGGGGAACTATGGCTACACCTTC.

This chain uses TRBV7-6 with TRBJ2-1, with D possibly TRBD2 on 7 matching bases. There are 15 residues in the CDR3. V dropped 3 bases and J dropped 2 bases, with 11 bases sitting between them. CDR1 and CDR2 (germline): SGHVS, FNYEAQ. The DNA of the CDR3 is TGTGCCAGCAGCTTCGAGGGGGGGACCTACAATGAGCAGTTCTTC. Its protein product is CASSFEGGTYNEQFF.

The V call is TRBV28, the J call TRBJ1-3; no reliable D call. With 8 bases removed from V and 4 bases from J, the gap between germline ends came to 9 bases. Germline-derived CDR1 and CDR2 are MDHEN and SYDVKM. This CDR3 is 12 amino acids long. CDR3 amino acids: CASGRLGNTIYF. In nucleotides, the CDR3 is TGTGCCAGCGGGAGGCTCGGAAACACCATATATTTT.

This chain uses TRBV19 with TRBJ1-5; D gene ambiguous. CDR1 and CDR2 from the germline V gene are LNHDA and SQIVND (reference sequence). V was clipped by 5 bases and J by 2 bases, with 7 bases between them. The CDR3 extends over 13 amino acids. The CDR3 here is CASSGPGNQPQHF. DNA for the CDR3: TGTGCCAGTAGTGGGCCCGGCAATCAGCCCCAGCATTTT.

The chain links TRBV19 to TRBJ1-4, with D possibly being TRBD1 (6 bases). This CDR3 is 14 amino acids long. The germline CDR1 and CDR2 sequences are LNHDA and SQIVND (reference sequence). The V gene lost 7 bases and the J gene lost 7 bases, with 16 bases spanning the gap. The CDR3 region is CASTEQGPREKLFF. Written as DNA, the CDR3 is TGTGCCAGTACTGAACAGGGTCCGCGTGAAAAACTGTTTTTT.

The J gene is TRBJ2-3, the V gene TRBV29-1; 12 bases are shared with TRBD2. Trimming at V came to 2 bases and at J to 3 bases, leaving 6 bases not matched to a gene. The CDR3 loop spans 16 amino acids. Germline CDR1 SQVTM, CDR2 ANQGSEA. This chain's CDR3 is CSVETGLAGGTDTQYF. The CDR3 nucleotides are TGCAGCGTTGAAACTGGTCTAGCGGGAGGGACAGATACGCAGTATTTT.

Written as DNA, the CDR3 is TGTGCCAGCAGCTTAGCGCCTGCGGTTTTTGAGGAAAAACTGTTTTTT. Amino acid sequence: CASSLAPAVFEEKLFF. The chain links TRBV7-8 to TRBJ1-4; D not resolved. With 0 bases removed from V and 8 bases from J, the gap between germline ends came to 16 bases. The V gene's germline CDR1 is SGHVS and CDR2 FQNEAQ. This CDR3 has 16 amino acids.

This clone was seen only a few times. The J gene is TRBJ1-2, the V gene TRBV5-4, with 9 bases aligning to TRBD1. The ends lost 0 bases at V and 7 bases at J; junction bases unmatched: 7. Per germline, CDR1 SGHNT and CDR2 YYREEE (reference sequence). The length of the CDR3 is 15 residues. For the CDR3, the DNA is TGTGCCAGCAGCTTGGTTGGGGGACAGGGTCTTGGCTACACCTTC. Residues: CASSLVGGQGLGYTF. Variable domain in full (rest from reference TRBV5-4 and TRBJ1-2): ETGVTQSPTHLIKTRGQQVTLRCSSQSGHNTVSWYQQALGQGPQFIFQYYREEENGRGNFPPRFSGLQFPNYSSELNVNALELDDSALYLCASSLVGGQGLGYTFGSGTRLTVV.

The rearrangement uses TRBV6-1 and TRBJ2-1, with 10 bases fitting TRBD1. This CDR3 has 15 residues. Germline values: CDR1 MNHNS, CDR2 SASEGT. Trimming took 6 bases from V and 8 from J; bases not matched to a gene: 10. The CDR3 bases are TGTGCCAGCAGGAGGGGGGACAGGGGTGGTGATGAGCAGTTCTTC. It is translated as CASRRGDRGGDEQFF.

The chain combines TRBV25-1 with TRBJ1-3, with no clear D. The CDR3 covers 13 residues. The ends were cut back, 7 bases at V and 3 bases at J, with 10 bases in the middle. Germline V gives CDR1 MGHDK, CDR2 SYGVNS. The DNA of the CDR3 is TGTGCCAGCAATCCCGTCGGTGGAAACACCATATATTTT. Its translation: CASNPVGGNTIYF.

The chain joins TRBV9 to TRBJ2-3; the D is unclear. Germline-derived CDR1 and CDR2 are SGDLS and YYNGEE. The CDR3 length is 14 residues. V was shortened by 7 bases and J by 5 bases, with 17 bases between the two germline ends. The CDR3 nucleotides read TGTGCCAGCGGCCCATCTGGCGGAAGAGATACGCAGTATTTT. Its translation: CASGPSGGRDTQYF.

The V and J genes are TRBV9 and TRBJ2-6, with TRBD2 as a possible D gene (6 bases). The V and J ends lost 3 bases and 4 bases respectively, with 11 bases between them. The CDR3 loop spans 15 amino acids. Germline V gene data show CDR1 as SGDLS and CDR2 as YYNGEE. CDR3 coding DNA: TGTGCCAGCAGCGCGGGGGTAAGAGGGGCCAACGTCCTGACTTTC. Amino acid sequence: CASSAGVRGANVLTF.

The chain couples TRBV18 to TRBJ2-1; possibly TRBD1 for D (6 bases). This CDR3 is 19 amino acids long. Germline lookup yields CDR1 KGHSH and CDR2 LQKENI. Trimming took off 5 bases at V and 0 bases at J, with 23 bases between the two ends. The CDR3 nucleotides are TGTGCCAGCTCATCCGGGACACCAAGACTTACGAGCTCCTACAATGAGCAGTTCTTC. Translated: CASSSGTPRLTSSYNEQFF.

This chain uses TRBV5-4 with TRBJ2-5; no definite D call. Trimming took off 4 bases at V and 0 bases at J, with 13 bases between the two ends. Germline V lookup: CDR1 SGHNT, CDR2 YYREEE (reference sequence). The CDR3 runs to 15 residues. In nucleotides, the CDR3 is TGTGCCAGCAGCCCCAGTGTACCAGACCAAGAGACCCAGTACTTC. Translated, it gives CASSPSVPDQETQYF.

This rearrangement joins TRBV5-1 to TRBJ2-1; 8 bases line up with TRBD2. Germline-derived CDR1 and CDR2 are SGHRS and YFSETQ. Unmatched junction bases numbered 7, after V lost 4 bases and J lost 10 bases. This CDR3 has 13 residues. DNA for the CDR3: TGCGCCAGCAGCCCATCGGGACTAGACGAGCAGTTCTTC. Protein sequence: CASSPSGLDEQFF.

The rearrangement links TRBV7-8 to TRBJ2-5; D is ambiguous. CDR1 SGHVS and CDR2 FQNEAQ come from the germline V gene. The CDR3 totals 11 residues. Trimming shortened V by 5 bases and J by 3 bases, and 4 bases separated the two germline ends. CDR3 sequence reads: CASSPKETQYF. The DNA for the CDR3 is TGTGCCAGCAGCCCAAAAGAGACCCAGTACTTC.

The genes are TRBV15 and TRBJ2-1, with D tentatively TRBD1 (5 bases). In germline, CDR1 is LNHNV, CDR2 YYDKDF (reference sequence). The CDR3 runs to 14 residues. The ends were cut back, 3 bases at V and 10 bases at J, with 16 bases in the middle. The CDR3 sequence: CATSRPGFGAEQFF. CDR3 coding DNA: TGTGCCACCAGCAGGCCCGGCTTTGGGGCGGAGCAGTTCTTC.

This clone has a handful of counts. The V and J genes are TRBV30 and TRBJ1-1, with a tentative D call TRBD1 (6 bases). V lost 5 bases and J lost 1, with 8 bases in between. Germline V gene data show CDR1 as GTSNPN and CDR2 as SVGIG (reference sequence). The CDR3 spans 12 residues. CDR3 bases: TGTGCCTGGGGGACAAAGAACACTGAAGCTTTCTTT. It yields the protein CAWGTKNTEAFF. Full variable domain (missing parts from reference TRBV30 and TRBJ1-1): SQTIHQWPATLVQPVGSPLSLECTVEGTSNPNLYWYRQAAGRGLQLLFYSVGIGQISSEVPQNLSASRPQDRQFILSSKKLLLSDSGFYLCAWGTKNTEAFFGQGTRLTVV.

The gene calls are TRBV6-5 and TRBJ2-1, with 9 nucleotides matching TRBD2. The V segment lost 9 bases and the J segment 6 bases; nucleotides outside the gene matches: 12. From germline, CDR1 is MNHEY and CDR2 SVGAGI. This CDR3 spans 15 amino acids. CDR3 nucleotides: TGTGCCAGGCCGACAGTAGCGGGAGAAGTCAATGAGCAGTTCTTC. Its translation: CARPTVAGEVNEQFF.

V and J are TRBV14 and TRBJ2-1; weak D call: TRBD1 (5 bases). V lost 1 base to trimming and J lost 5 bases, with 15 bases between them. This CDR3 contains 16 residues. Germline V gene sequence: CDR1 SGHDN, CDR2 FVKESK. CDR3 bases: TGTGCCAGCAGCCAAGGTGGGGCCTTGCAGGACAATGAGCAGTTCTTC. It encodes CASSQGGALQDNEQFF.